Below, one T cell receptor (beta chain) is given with its context. The antigen is not known. The entry originates in a study of CD8 T cells in ankylosing spondylitis. Quantitative barcoded 5'-RACE was used to prepare TCR beta libraries. MiXCR, applied by TCRdb to the 5' RACE reads, yields one record per CDR3 protein. In the table there are more than 100,000 distinct CDR3 sequences, 17% of which are singletons. Study-level findings and limits: Several of the motif variants were reported before in synovial fluid and blood from reactive arthritis. Seemingly characteristic of ankylosing spondylitis blood was a TCR beta motif consisting of several highly homologous variants. Within matched ankylosing spondylitis synovial fluid, disease-linked clones were reportedly significantly enriched.

The TCR comes from a male donor with ankylosing spondylitis. Specimen: blood, either unsorted or a sorted T cell fraction (not recorded which).

The CDR3 here is CASSLRAGGLNTEAFF. The CDR3 coding sequence is TGTGCCAGCAGTTTAAGGGCAGGGGGGCTGAACACTGAAGCTTTCTTT. V and J are TRBV28 and TRBJ1-1, with 7 bases lining up with TRBD1. Germline V gene sequence: CDR1 MDHEN, CDR2 SYDVKM. V shed 2 bases, J shed 0 bases, and the junction held 6 bases outside the gene matches. The CDR3 is 16 amino acids. Looking up the rest from reference TRBV28 and TRBJ1-1 gives the full variable domain: DVKVTQSSRYLVKRTGEKVFLECVQDMDHENMFWYRQDPGLGLRLIYFSYDVKMKEKGDIPEGYSVSREKKERFSLILESASTNQTSMYLCASSLRAGGLNTEAFFGQGTRLTVV.